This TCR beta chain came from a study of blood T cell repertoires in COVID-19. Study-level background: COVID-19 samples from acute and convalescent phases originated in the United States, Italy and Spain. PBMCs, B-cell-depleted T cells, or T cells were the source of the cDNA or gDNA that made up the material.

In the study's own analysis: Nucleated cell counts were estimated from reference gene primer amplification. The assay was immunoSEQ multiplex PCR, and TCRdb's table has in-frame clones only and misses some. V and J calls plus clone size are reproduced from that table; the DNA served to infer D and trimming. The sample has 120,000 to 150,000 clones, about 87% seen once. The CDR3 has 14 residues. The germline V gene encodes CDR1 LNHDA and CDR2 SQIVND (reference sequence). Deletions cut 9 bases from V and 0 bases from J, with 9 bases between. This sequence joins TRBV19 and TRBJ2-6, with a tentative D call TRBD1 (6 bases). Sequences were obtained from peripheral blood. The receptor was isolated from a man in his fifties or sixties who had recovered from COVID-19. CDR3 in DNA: TGTGCCAGCCGACAGGACTCTGGGGCCAACGTCCTGACTTTC. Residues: CASRQDSGANVLTF.